The TCR beta chain described here comes from a study of cytomegalovirus exposure and HLA in healthy donors. This clone was picked up a small number of times. Germline V gene sequence: CDR1 ENHRY, CDR2 SYGVKD. With 3 bases clipped from V and 1 base from J, the junction kept 5 bases outside the gene matches. The CDR3 contains 16 residues. The primer mix had 60 Vbeta and 13 Jbeta primers. Under the authors' procedure: Later reanalysis found about 80 million unique TCR beta chains, roughly 10 million of them shared. Clones were sequenced by immunoSEQ multiplex PCR, and TCRdb holds only the in-frame ones, with some missing. V and J calls and clone size are those listed in that table; D and trimming were worked out from the DNA. The repertoire holds 100,000 to 150,000 clones, 77% seen once, with 10% to 15% in the top ten.

The sequence was collected from a woman between 40 and 55 years old in good health and CMV-seropositive. This chain joins TRBV10-3 and TRBJ2-7, with 11 bases identical to TRBD2. Sequenced material: PBMCs. This CDR3 reads CAISDPGTSGSYEQYF. CDR3 nucleotides: TGTGCCATCAGTGATCCCGGGACTAGCGGTTCCTACGAGCAGTACTTC.